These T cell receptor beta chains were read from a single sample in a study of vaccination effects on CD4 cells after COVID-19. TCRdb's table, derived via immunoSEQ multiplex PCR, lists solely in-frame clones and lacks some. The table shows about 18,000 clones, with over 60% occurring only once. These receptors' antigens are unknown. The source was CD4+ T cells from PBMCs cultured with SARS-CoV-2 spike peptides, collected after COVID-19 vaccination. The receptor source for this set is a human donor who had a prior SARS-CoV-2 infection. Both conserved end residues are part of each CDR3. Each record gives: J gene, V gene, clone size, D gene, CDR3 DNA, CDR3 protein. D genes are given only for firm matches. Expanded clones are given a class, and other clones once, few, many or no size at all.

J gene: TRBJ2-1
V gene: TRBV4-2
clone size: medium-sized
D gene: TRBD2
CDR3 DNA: TGTGCCAGCAGCCCCGGGCTAGCGGGGGACAATGAGCAGTTCTTC
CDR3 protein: CASSPGLAGDNEQFF

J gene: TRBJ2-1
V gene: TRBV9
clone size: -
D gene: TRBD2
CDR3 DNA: TGTGCCAGCAGCGTGGAGACTAGCGTGAGCTACAATGAGCAGTTCTTC
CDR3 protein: CASSVETSVSYNEQFF

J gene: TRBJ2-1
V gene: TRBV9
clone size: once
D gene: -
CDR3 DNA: TGTGCCAGCAGCAGAGGGGACGGACACAATGAGCAGTTCTTC
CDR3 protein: CASSRGDGHNEQFF

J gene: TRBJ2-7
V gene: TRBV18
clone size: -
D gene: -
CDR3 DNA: TGTGCCAGCTCAAAACGGACAGTAAGCTTGACTGGGGCAACCGAGCAGTACTTC
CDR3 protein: CASSKRTVSLTGATEQYF

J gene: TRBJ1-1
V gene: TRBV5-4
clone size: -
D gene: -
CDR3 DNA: TGTGCCAGCAGCTTGGCCTGGGCCGGGAACACTGAAGCTTTCTTT
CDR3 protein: CASSLAWAGNTEAFF

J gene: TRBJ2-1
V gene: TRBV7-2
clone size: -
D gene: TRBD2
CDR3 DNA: TGTGCCAGCAGCTTATCGAGCGGGGTATACAATGAGCAGTTCTTC
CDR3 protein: CASSLSSGVYNEQFF

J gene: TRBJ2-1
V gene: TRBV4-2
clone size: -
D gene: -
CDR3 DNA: TGTGCCAGCAGCCCCCTCCCCGGGACTCTGGACAATGAGCAGTTCTTC
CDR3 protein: CASSPLPGTLDNEQFF

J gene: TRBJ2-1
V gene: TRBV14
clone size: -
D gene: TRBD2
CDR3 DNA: TGTGCCAGCCGCATAGCGGGTGGGTCCTACAATGAGCAGTTCTTC
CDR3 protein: CASRIAGGSYNEQFF

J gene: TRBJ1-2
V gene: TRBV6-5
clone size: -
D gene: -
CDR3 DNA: TGTGCCAGCAGGCTTGATGGCAGAGCTAACTATGGCTACACCTTC
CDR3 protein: CASRLDGRANYGYTF

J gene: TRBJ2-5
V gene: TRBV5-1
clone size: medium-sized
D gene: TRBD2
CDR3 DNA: TGCGCCAGCAGCTTGGAGGGAGGGGAGACCCAGTACTTC
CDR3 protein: CASSLEGGETQYF

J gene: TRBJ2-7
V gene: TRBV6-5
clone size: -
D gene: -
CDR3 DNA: TGTGCCAGCAGCGACCGGGACAAGATTAACTACGAGCAGTACTTC
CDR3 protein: CASSDRDKINYEQYF

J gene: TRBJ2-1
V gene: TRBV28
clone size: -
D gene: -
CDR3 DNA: TGTGCCAGCGGTACCTCAGGGGTGCGCAATGAGCAGTTCTTC
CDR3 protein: CASGTSGVRNEQFF

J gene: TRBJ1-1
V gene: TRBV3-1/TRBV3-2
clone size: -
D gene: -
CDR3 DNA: TGTGCCAGCAGCCTCCTTCCAGAGAACACTGAAGCTTTCTTT
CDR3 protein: CASSLLPENTEAFF

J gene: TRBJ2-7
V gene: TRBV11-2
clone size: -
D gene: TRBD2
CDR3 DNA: TGTGCCAGCAGCTCAACACTAGCGGGGGCCTCCTACGAGCAGTACTTC
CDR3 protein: CASSSTLAGASYEQYF

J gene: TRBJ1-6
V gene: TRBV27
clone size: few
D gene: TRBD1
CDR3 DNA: TGTGCCAGCAGTTTAATGGACAGGGATTCACCCCTCCACTTT
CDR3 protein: CASSLMDRDSPLHF

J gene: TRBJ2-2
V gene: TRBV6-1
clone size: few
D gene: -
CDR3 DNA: TGTGCCAGCAGTGAGGACTTGCCCGGGGAGCTGTTTTTT
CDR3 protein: CASSEDLPGELFF

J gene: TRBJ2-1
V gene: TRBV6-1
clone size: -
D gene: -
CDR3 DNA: TGTGCCAGCAGTGAAGCGGGAAGCTCCTACAATGAGCAGTTCTTC
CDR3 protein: CASSEAGSSYNEQFF

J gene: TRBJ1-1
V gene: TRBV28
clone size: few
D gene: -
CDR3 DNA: TGTGCCAGCAGTTTAGTTCCAGTTATGAACACTGAAGCTTTCTTT
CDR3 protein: CASSLVPVMNTEAFF

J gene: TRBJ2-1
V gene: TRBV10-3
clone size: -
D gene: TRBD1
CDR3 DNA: TGTGCCATCAGCGGGGGGGGACAGGGGGCTGGTGGTGAGCAGTTCTTC
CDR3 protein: CAISGGGQGAGGEQFF

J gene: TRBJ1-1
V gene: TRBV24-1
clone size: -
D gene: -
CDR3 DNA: TGTGCCACCGCGGAATCCTGGAACACTGAAGCTTTCTTT
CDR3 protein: CATAESWNTEAFF

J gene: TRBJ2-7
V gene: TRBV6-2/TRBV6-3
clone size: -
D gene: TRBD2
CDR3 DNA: TGTGCCAGCAGTCGGGACTACCACTACGAGCAGTACTTC
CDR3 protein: CASSRDYHYEQYF

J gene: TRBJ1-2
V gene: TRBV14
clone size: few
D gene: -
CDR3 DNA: TGTGCCAGCAGCCAAGCCCCGGGGGTCCCAAACTATGGCTACACCTTC
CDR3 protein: CASSQAPGVPNYGYTF

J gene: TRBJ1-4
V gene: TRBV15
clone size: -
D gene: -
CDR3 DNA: TGTGCCACCAGCCCGAGCTTAATCACCGACGGGGAAAAACTGTTTTTT
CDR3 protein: CATSPSLITDGEKLFF

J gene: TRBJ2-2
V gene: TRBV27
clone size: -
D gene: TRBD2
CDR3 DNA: TGTGCCAGCAGTTTATTTGGCTTAGCGGGGGGCCTAAGGGCCGGGGAGCTGTTTTTT
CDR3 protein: CASSLFGLAGGLRAGELFF

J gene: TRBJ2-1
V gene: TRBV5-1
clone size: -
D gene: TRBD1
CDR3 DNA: TGCGCCAGCAGCTTTGGGGTAGACAGGGTATCCTACAATGAGCAGTTCTTC
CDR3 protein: CASSFGVDRVSYNEQFF

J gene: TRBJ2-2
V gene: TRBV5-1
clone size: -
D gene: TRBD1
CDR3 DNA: TGCGCCAGCAGCTTCGACAGGGGACAGGCCGGGGAGCTGTTTTTT
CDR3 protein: CASSFDRGQAGELFF

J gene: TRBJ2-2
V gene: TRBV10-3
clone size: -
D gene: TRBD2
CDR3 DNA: TGTGCCATCAGTGGGACTAGCGGGAGCAACACCGGGGAGCTGTTTTTT
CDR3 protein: CAISGTSGSNTGELFF

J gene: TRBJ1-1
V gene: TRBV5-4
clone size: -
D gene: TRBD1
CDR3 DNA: TGTGCCAGCAGCTTGCATACAGGGGGCTACACTGAAGCTTTCTTT
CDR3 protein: CASSLHTGGYTEAFF

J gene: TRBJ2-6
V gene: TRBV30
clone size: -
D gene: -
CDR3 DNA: TGTGCCTGGGCGAAAGACTCTGGGGCCAACGTCCTGACTTTC
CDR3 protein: CAWAKDSGANVLTF

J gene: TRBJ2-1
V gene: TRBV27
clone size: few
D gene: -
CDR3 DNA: TGTGCCAGCAGAAACCGGGACCACCGTGTAGAGGTGCAGTTCTTC
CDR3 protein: CASRNRDHRVEVQFF

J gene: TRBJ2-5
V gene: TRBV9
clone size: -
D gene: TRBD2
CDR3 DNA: TGTGCCAGCAGCGACATAGCGGGAGGGGGAGAGACCCAGTACTTC
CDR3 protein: CASSDIAGGGETQYF

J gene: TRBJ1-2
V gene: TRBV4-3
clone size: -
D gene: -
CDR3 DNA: TGCGCCAGCAGCCAAGACAGTTTCGCCGACTTGGGCTACACCTTC
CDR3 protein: CASSQDSFADLGYTF

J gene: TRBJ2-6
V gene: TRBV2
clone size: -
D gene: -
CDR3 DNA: TGTGCCAGCAGAAGGACGGAGTCTGGGGCCAACGTCCTGACTTTC
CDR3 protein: CASRRTESGANVLTF

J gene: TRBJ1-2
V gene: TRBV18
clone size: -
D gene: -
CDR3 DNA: TGTGCCAGCTCACCACGGACATCTCTCTATGGCTACACCTTC
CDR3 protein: CASSPRTSLYGYTF

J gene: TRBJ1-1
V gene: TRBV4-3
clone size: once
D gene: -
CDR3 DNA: TGCGCCAGCAGCCAAGAGTACCTCCGGAATACTGAAGCTTTCTTT
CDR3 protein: CASSQEYLRNTEAFF

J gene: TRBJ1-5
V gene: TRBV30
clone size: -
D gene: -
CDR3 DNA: TGTGCCTGGAGCGGGACGTTTAATCAGCCCCAGCATTTT
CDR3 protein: CAWSGTFNQPQHF

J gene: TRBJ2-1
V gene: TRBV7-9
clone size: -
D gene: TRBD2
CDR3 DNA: TGTGCCAGCAGCCCCACTAGCGGATACAATGAGCAGTTCTTC
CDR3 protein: CASSPTSGYNEQFF